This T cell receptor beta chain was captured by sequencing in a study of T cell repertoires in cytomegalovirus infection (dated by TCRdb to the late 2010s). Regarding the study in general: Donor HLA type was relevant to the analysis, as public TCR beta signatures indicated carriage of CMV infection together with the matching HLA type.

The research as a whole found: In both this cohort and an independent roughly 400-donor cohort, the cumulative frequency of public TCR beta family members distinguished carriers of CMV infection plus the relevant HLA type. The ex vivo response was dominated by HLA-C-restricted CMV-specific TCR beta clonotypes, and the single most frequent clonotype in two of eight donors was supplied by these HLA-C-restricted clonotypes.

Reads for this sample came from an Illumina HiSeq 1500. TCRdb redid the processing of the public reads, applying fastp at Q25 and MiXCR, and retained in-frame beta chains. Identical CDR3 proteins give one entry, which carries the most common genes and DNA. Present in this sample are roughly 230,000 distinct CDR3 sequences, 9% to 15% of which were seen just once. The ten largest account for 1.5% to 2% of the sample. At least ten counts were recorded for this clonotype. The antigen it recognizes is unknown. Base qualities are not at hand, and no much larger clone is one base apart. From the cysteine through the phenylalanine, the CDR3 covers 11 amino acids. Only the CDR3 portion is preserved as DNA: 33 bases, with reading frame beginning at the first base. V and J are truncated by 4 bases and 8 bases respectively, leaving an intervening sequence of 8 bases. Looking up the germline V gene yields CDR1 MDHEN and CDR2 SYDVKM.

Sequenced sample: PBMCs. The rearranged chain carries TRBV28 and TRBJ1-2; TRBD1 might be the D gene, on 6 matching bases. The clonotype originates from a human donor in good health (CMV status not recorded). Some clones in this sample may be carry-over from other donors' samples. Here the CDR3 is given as CASSWGGGYTF. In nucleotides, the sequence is TGTGCCAGCAGTTGGGGGGGCGGCTACACCTTC.